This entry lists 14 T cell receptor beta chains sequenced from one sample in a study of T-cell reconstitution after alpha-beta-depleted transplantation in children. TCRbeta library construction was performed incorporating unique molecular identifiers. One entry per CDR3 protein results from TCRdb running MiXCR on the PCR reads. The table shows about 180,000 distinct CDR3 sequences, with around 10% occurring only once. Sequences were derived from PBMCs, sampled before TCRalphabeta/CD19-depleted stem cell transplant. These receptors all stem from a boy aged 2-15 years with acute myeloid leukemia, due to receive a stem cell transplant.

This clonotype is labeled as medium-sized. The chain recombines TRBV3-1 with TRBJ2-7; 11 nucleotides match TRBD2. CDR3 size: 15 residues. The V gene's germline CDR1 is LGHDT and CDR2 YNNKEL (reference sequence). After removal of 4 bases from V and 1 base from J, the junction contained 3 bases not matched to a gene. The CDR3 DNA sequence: TGTGCCAGCAGCCTTGGACTAGCGGGTTCCTACGAGCAGTACTTC. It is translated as CASSLGLAGSYEQYF.

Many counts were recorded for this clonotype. The CDR3 reads CASSLGPGQTNEKLFF. CDR3 sequence (DNA): TGCGCCAGCAGCTTGGGGCCGGGACAGACAAATGAAAAACTGTTTTTT. The chain recombines TRBV5-1 with TRBJ1-4; 7 positions agree with TRBD1. Germline V gene lookup returns CDR1 SGHRS and CDR2 YFSETQ. The V and J ends lost 0 bases and 5 bases, in that order; junction bases with no gene match: 7. The CDR3 runs to 16 residues.

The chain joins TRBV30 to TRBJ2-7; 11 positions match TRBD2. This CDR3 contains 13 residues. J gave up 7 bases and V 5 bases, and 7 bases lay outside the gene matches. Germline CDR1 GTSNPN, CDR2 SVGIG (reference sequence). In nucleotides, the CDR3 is TGTGCCTGGGAAAAGACTAGCGGGACTGAGCAGTACTTC. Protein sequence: CAWEKTSGTEQYF.

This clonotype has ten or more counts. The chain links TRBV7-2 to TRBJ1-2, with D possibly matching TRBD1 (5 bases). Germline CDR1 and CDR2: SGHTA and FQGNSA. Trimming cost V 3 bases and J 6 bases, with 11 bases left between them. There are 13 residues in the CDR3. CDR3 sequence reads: CASSFRRGDGYTF. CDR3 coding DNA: TGTGCCAGCAGCTTTCGGCGGGGGGATGGCTACACCTTC.

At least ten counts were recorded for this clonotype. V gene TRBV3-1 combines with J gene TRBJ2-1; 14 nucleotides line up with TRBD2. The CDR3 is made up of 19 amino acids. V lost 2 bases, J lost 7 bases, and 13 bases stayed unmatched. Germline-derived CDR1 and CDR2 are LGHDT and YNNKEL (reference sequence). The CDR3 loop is CASSQRGLAGVVMGNEQFF. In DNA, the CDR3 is TGTGCCAGCAGCCAAAGGGGACTAGCGGGGGTGGTCATGGGGAATGAGCAGTTCTTC.

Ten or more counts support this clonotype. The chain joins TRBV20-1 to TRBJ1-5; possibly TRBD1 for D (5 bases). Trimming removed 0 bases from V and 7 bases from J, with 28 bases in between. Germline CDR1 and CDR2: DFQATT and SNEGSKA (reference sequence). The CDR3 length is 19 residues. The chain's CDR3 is CSAREPNNRGTLGRQPQHF. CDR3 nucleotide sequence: TGCAGTGCTAGAGAACCTAATAACCGCGGGACCCTTGGGAGGCAGCCCCAGCATTTT.

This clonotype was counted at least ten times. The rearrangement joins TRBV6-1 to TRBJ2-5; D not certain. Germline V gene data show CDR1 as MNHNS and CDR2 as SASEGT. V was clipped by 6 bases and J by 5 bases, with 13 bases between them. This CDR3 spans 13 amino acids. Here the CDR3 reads CASRLVLGETQYF. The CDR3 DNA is TGTGCCAGCAGACTGGTATTGGGTGAGACCCAGTACTTC.

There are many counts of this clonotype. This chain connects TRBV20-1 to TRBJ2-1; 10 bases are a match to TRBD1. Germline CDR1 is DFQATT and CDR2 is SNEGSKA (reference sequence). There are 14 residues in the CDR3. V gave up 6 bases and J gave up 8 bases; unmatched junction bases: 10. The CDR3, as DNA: TGCAGTGCCCTGATGGGGACAGGGGTGGATGAGCAGTTCTTC. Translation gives CSALMGTGVDEQFF.

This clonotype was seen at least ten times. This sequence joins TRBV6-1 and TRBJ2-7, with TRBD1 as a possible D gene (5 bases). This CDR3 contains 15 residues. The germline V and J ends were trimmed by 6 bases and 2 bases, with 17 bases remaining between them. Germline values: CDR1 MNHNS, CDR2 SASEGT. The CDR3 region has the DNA TGTGCCAGCAGAAAGACAGTCACCCATCCCTACGAGCAGTACTTC. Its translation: CASRKTVTHPYEQYF.

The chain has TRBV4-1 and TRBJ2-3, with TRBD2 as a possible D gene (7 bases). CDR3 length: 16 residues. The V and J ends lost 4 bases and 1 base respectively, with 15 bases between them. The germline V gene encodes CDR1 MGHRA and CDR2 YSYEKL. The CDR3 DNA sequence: TGCGCCAGCAGCCCTAGTGGCGGGGGCCGCACAGATACGCAGTATTTT. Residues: CASSPSGGGRTDTQYF.

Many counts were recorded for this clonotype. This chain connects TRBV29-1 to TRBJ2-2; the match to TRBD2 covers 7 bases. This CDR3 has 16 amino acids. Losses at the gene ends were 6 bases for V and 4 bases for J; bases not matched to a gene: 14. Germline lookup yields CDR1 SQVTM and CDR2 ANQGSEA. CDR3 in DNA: TGCAGCGTCGGTCTGGGTGCGGGAGTAGGCACCGGGGAGCTGTTTTTT. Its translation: CSVGLGAGVGTGELFF.

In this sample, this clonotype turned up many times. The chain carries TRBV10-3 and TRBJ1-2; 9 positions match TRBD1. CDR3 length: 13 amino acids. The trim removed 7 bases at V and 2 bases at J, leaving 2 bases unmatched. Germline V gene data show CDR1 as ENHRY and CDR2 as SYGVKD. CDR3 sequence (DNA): TGTGCCATCACCGGGACAGGGAACTATGGCTACACCTTC. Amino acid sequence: CAITGTGNYGYTF.

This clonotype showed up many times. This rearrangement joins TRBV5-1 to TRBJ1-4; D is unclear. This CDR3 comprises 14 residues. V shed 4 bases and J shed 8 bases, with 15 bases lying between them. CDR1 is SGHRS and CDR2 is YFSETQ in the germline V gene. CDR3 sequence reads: CASSITGYGEKLFF. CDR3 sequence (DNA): TGCGCCAGCAGCATAACGGGGTATGGAGAAAAACTGTTTTTT.

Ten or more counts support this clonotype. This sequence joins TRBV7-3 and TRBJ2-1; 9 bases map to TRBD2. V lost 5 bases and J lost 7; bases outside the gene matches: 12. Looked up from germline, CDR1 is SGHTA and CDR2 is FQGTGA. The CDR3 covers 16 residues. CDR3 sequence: CASSPSVAGGLNEQFF. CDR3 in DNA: TGTGCCAGCAGCCCCTCGGTTGCGGGAGGGCTTAATGAGCAGTTCTTC.